This TCR beta chain stems from a study of blood T cells in healthy people across ages. Study results and caveats: Bulk PBMC profiling left naive and antigen-experienced comparisons inconclusive.

The CDR3 loop spans 17 amino acids. Losses at the gene ends were 4 bases for V and 6 bases for J; bases not matched to a gene: 12. The second PCR ran roughly 6 to 11 cycles with a sample-barcoded 5' primer and J-beta primers. TCRdb ran MiXCR on the 5' RACE reads and lists one entry per CDR3 protein. Of over 700,000 distinct CDR3 sequences listed, 20% to 30% are singletons. Notes on this clonotype: Its antigen is currently unknown.

The same sample was also used in a study of T cells of mothers and their children. That paper states: A few healthy Caucasian mothers served as donors, and their six children did as well. For each mother, over 9 million TCR beta CDR3 reads were obtained, and for each child, about 3 million.

The sample taken for sequencing was blood. The receptor was isolated from a boy younger than 18 in good health. The chain couples TRBV12-3 or TRBV12-4 to TRBJ2-1; 10 bases align to TRBD1. CDR3 bases: TGTGCCAGCAGTTACAGAATCGGGACAGGGGTGGGCAATGAGCAGTTCTTC. It encodes CASSYRIGTGVGNEQFF.